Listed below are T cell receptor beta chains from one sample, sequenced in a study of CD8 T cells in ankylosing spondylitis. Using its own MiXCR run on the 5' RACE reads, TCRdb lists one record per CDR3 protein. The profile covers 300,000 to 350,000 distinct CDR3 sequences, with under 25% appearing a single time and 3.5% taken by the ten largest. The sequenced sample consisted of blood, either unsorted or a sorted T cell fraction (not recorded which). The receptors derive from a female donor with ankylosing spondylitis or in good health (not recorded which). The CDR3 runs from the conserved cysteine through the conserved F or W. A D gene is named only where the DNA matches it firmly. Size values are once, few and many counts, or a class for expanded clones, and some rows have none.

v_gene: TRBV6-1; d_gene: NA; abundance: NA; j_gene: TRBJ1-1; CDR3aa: CASSGFTTEAFF; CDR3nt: TGTGCCAGTTCGGGTTTTACAACTGAAGCTTTCTTT
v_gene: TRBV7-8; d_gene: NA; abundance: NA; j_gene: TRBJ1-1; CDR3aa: CASSLAGSRGTEAFF; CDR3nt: TGTGCCAGCAGCTTAGCTGGCAGCCGTGGAACTGAAGCTTTCTTT
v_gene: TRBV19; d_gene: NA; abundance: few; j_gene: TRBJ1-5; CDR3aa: CASSRGEGNQPQHF; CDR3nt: TGTGCCAGTAGCCGGGGGGAGGGGAATCAGCCCCAGCATTTT
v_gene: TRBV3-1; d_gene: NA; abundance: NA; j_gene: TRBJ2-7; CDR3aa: CASSQDTGGEQYF; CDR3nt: TGTGCCAGCAGCCAAGATACAGGCGGCGAGCAGTACTTC
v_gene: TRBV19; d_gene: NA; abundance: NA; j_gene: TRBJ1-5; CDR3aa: CASTVGNQPQHF; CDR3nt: TGTGCCAGCACAGTGGGCAATCAGCCCCAGCATTTT
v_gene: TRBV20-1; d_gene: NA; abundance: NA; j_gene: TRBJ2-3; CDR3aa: CSARAGDSTDTQYF; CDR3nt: TGCAGTGCTAGAGCGGGGGACTCCACAGATACGCAGTATTTT
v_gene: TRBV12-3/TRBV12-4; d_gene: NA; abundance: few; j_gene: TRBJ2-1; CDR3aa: CASSLLWLGSYNEQFF; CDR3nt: TGTGCCAGCAGTTTACTGTGGCTCGGGTCCTACAATGAGCAGTTCTTC
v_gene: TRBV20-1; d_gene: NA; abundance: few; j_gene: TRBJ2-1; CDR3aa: CSASGPGNEQFF; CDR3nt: TGCAGTGCTTCGGGCCCAGGGAATGAGCAGTTCTTC
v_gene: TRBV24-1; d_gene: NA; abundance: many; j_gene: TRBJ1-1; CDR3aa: CATSEQSRDGNTEAFF; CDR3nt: TGTGCCACCAGTGAACAGAGCCGGGACGGGAACACTGAAGCTTTCTTT
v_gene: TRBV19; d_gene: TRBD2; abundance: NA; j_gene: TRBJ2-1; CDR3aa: CASSPSPGTSGYNEQFF; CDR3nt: TGTGCCAGTAGTCCCTCACCCGGGACTAGCGGATACAATGAGCAGTTCTTC
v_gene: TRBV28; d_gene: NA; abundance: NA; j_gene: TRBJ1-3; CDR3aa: CASSFYSSGNTIYF; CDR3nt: TGTGCCAGCAGTTTCTACAGCTCTGGAAACACCATATATTTT
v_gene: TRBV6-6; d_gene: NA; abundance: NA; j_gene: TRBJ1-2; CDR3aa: CASSRDPWGYTF; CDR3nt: TGTGCCAGCAGTAGGGACCCCTGGGGCTACACCTTC
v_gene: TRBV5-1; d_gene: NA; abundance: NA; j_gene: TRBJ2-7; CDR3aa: CASSSALSSYEQYF; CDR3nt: TGCGCCAGCAGCTCGGCCTTGAGCTCCTACGAGCAGTACTTC
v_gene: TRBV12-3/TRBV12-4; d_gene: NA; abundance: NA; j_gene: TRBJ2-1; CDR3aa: CASSSGPGSYNEQFF; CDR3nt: TGTGCCAGCAGTTCCGGACCCGGCTCCTACAATGAGCAGTTCTTC
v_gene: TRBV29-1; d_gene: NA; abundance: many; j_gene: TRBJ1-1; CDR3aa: CSVEIQVGGTEAFF; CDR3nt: TGCAGCGTTGAAATTCAGGTGGGGGGCACTGAAGCTTTCTTT
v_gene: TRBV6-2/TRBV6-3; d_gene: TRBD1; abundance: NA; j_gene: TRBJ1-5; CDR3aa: CASRETGDRQPQHF; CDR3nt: TGTGCCAGCAGAGAGACAGGGGATCGTCAGCCCCAGCATTTT
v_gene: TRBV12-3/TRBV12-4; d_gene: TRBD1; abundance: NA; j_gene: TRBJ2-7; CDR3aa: CASSQFTGGAEQYF; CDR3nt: TGTGCCAGCAGTCAGTTCACAGGGGGCGCCGAGCAGTACTTC
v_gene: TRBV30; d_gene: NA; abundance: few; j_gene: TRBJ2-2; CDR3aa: CAWSATGTGELFF; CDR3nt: TGTGCCTGGAGCGCGACTGGAACCGGGGAGCTGTTTTTT
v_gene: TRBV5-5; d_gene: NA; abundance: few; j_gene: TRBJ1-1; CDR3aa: CASSLGWETMNTEAFF; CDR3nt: TGTGCCAGCAGCCTCGGGTGGGAAACAATGAACACTGAAGCTTTCTTT
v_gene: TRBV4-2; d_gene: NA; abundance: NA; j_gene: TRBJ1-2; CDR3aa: CASSQGQYNYGYTF; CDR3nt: TGTGCCAGCAGCCAAGGACAGTATAACTATGGCTACACCTTC
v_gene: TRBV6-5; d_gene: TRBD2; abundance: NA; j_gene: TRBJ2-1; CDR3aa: CASSYSGTSGRSSYNEQFF; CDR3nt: TGTGCCAGCAGTTACTCCGGGACTAGCGGGCGGAGCTCCTACAATGAGCAGTTCTTC
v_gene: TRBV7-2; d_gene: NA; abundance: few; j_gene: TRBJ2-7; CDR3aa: CASSLEAGRYEQYF; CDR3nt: TGTGCCAGCAGCTTAGAGGCGGGGCGGTACGAGCAGTACTTC
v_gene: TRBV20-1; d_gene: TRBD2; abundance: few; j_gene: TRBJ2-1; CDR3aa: CSAREGGPGLPGYNEQFF; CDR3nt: TGCAGTGCTAGAGAGGGGGGACCGGGACTACCGGGATACAATGAGCAGTTCTTC
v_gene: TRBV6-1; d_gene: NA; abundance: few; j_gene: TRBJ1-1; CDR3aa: CASSPSGFYTEAFF; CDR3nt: TGTGCCAGCAGTCCATCCGGGTTTTACACTGAAGCTTTCTTT
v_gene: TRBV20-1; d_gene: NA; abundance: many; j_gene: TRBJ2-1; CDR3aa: CSARDDRHNEQFF; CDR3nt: TGCAGTGCTAGAGATGATCGGCACAATGAGCAGTTCTTC
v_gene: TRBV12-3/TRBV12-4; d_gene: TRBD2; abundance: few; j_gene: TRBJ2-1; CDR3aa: CASSRPSGSYNEQFF; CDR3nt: TGTGCCAGCAGCCGACCTAGCGGCTCCTACAATGAGCAGTTCTTC
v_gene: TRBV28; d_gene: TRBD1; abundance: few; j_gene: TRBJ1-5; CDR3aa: CASSLRDSVERQPQHF; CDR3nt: TGTGCCAGCAGTTTAAGGGACAGCGTCGAAAGGCAGCCCCAGCATTTT